This paragraph reports one T cell receptor (beta chain). As yet, its antigen is unknown. The PCR had 60 Vbeta and 13 Jbeta primers. Only in-frame clones appear in the TCRdb table, and some are missing; sequencing was by immunoSEQ multiplex PCR. The sample holds roughly 120,000 clones; about three quarters are singletons and the top ten take about 3.3%. The data were taken from a study of cytomegalovirus exposure and HLA in healthy donors. Those who donated were healthy bone marrow donors. Regarding the study as a whole: Among the sequence variants, a highly shared cluster was likely an artifact of sequencing. The authors later found most CMV-associated TCR beta chains appeared HLA-restricted. Data from an earlier analysis indicated that most TCR beta V segments were productive either about 90% or about 30% of the time.

This CDR3 region has 11 residues. Trimming removed 5 bases from V and 9 bases from J, with 11 bases in between. CDR1 MDHEN and CDR2 SYDVKM come from the germline V gene. The chain is built from TRBV28 and TRBJ2-7; D perhaps matches TRBD2 (5 bases). The source material was PBMCs. This clonotype was obtained from a woman aged 30 to 39 in good health and CMV-seropositive. The CDR3 here is CASSEGRVQYF. CDR3 sequence (DNA): TGTGCCAGCAGTGAGGGTCGAGTGCAGTACTTC.